This TCR beta chain was found in a study of blood T cells in healthy people across ages. Extraction yielded at least 6 micrograms of total RNA per sample. Study-level points and caveats: The recorded TCR beta diversity per million T cells decreased in a roughly linear manner with age. More naive CD4+ cells and higher diversity marked long-lived donors relative to aged donors. When one million T cells were used, diversity estimates were thought to be underestimates.

Through a sample-barcoded 5' primer and a J-beta primer mix, a second PCR was run for roughly 6 to 11 cycles. TCRdb recomputed calls from the 5' RACE reads with MiXCR, one row per CDR3 protein. The repertoire consists of 600,000 to 650,000 distinct CDR3 sequences, with around three fifths occurring once and the leading ten covering roughly 34%. Losses at the gene ends were 5 bases for V and 0 bases for J; bases not matched to a gene: 2. CDR1 DFQATT and CDR2 SNEGSKA come from the germline V gene (reference sequence). The CDR3 has 15 residues. In the case of this clonotype: Its target is not known.

The sequenced material came from blood. This sequence originates from a man in his sixties in good health. V usage is TRBV20-1 and J usage is TRBJ2-7, with 15 bases identical to TRBD2. As DNA, the CDR3 is TGCAGTGCTGGGACTAGCGGGGGGAGCTCCTACGAGCAGTACTTC. Its translation is CSAGTSGGSSYEQYF.